One and the same sample provided the 28 T cell receptor beta chains below, sequenced in a study of shared clonotypes between healthy human individuals. TCRdb's copy holds only in-frame clones and misses some; the assay was immunoSEQ multiplex PCR. This repertoire shows about 1 million clones, 75% found once; its top ten account for approximately 1.5%. The sample consisted of memory CD4+ T cells sorted from blood. Subset noted: CD45RA-negative fraction. Every receptor here comes from a man between 18 and 29 years old in good health.

The genes are TRBV5-1 and TRBJ1-4; D gene ambiguous. V was trimmed by 2 bases and J by 0 bases, leaving 14 bases between them. CDR1 SGHRS and CDR2 YFSETQ come from the germline V gene. The CDR3 runs to 17 residues. CDR3 bases: TGCGCCAGCAGCTTAGGCCCCATGATTTCAACTAATGAAAAACTGTTTTTT. Residues: CASSLGPMISTNEKLFF.

As regards this clone: Other DNA sequences in this sample translate to the same CDR3. The chain has TRBV10-3 and TRBJ2-7, with TRBD1 matching over 7 bases. Trimming took 4 bases from V and 3 from J; bases not matched to a gene: 0. The CDR3 spans 12 residues. Per the germline V gene, CDR1 is ENHRY and CDR2 is SYGVKD. The CDR3 DNA reads as TGTGCCATCAGTGGACAGGGCTACGAGCAGTACTTC. Amino acids: CAISGQGYEQYF.

The table lists this clone with a count of one. The chain combines TRBV25-1 with TRBJ1-6; D unresolved. The ends were cut back, 3 bases at V and 7 bases at J, with 13 bases in the middle. The germline gives CDR1 MGHDK, CDR2 SYGVNS. The CDR3 covers 15 residues. Written as DNA, the CDR3 is TGTGCCAGCAGTGATATAAGGGAGCCAAATTCACCCCTCCACTTT. Protein sequence: CASSDIREPNSPLHF.

The chain links TRBV7-2 to TRBJ2-3, with 11 bases identical to TRBD2. Germline lookup yields CDR1 SGHTA and CDR2 FQGNSA. There are 15 residues in the CDR3. The J segment lost 4 bases and the V segment lost 3 bases, leaving 3 bases of the junction unmatched. In DNA form, the CDR3 reads TGTGCCAGCAGCTTCCTAGCGGGAGGAGCAGATACGCAGTATTTT. It encodes CASSFLAGGADTQYF.

The chain joins TRBV11-2 to TRBJ2-3; perhaps D is TRBD1 or TRBD2 (7 bases each). The V gene lost 2 bases and the J gene lost 3 bases, with 15 bases spanning the gap. Germline V lookup: CDR1 SGHAT, CDR2 FQNNGV. The CDR3 loop spans 16 amino acids. CDR3 DNA sequence: TGTGCCAGCAGCTTAACGACAGGGAGGGGAACAGATACGCAGTATTTT. It encodes CASSLTTGRGTDTQYF.

The chain couples TRBV6-6 to TRBJ2-3; D is undetermined. Trimming pared 3 bases from V and 0 bases from J, leaving 13 bases between. The CDR3 sequence is 16 residues long. From germline, CDR1 is MNHNY and CDR2 SVGAGI (reference sequence). The CDR3 region has the DNA TGTGCCAGCAGTTATCGAGCCGGCCGAAGCACAGATACGCAGTATTTT. Encoded protein: CASSYRAGRSTDTQYF.

The chain links TRBV28 to TRBJ2-7, with D hard to call. The CDR3 runs 15 residues. Germline V gene data show CDR1 as MDHEN and CDR2 as SYDVKM. Trimming removed 3 bases at V and 2 bases at J, with 14 bases between. The CDR3 loop reads CASSLVQLGAYEQYF. The CDR3 nucleotides read TGTGCCAGCAGTTTGGTACAGCTTGGGGCCTACGAGCAGTACTTC.

This clone occurred many times. This chain connects TRBV11-2 to TRBJ2-3; 10 bases are shared with TRBD2. The CDR3 runs to 14 residues. The germline gives CDR1 SGHAT, CDR2 FQNNGV. The V and J ends lost 4 bases and 6 bases, in that order; junction bases with no gene match: 4. This CDR3 reads CASSSDSGRDTQYF. DNA of the CDR3: TGTGCCAGCAGCTCCGATAGCGGGAGGGATACGCAGTATTTT.

This clone was detected once. The V gene is TRBV15, the J gene TRBJ2-6; TRBD1 aligns across 7 bases. Germline-derived CDR1 and CDR2 are LNHNV and YYDKDF (reference sequence). This CDR3 is built from 20 residues. Unmatched junction bases numbered 12, after V lost 1 base and J lost 0 bases. The CDR3 nucleotides are TGTGCCACCAGCAGAGTGAGTCGTGGACAGGCCGTCTCTGGGGCCAACGTCCTGACTTTC. This sequence encodes CATSRVSRGQAVSGANVLTF. The full variable domain, rest sourced from reference TRBV15 and TRBJ2-6, is DAMVIQNPRYQVTQFGKPVTLSCSQTLNHNVMYWYQQKSSQAPKLLFHYYDKDFNNEADTPDNFQSRRPNTSFCFLDIRSPGLGDTAMYLCATSRVSRGQAVSGANVLTFGAGSRLTVL.

A word on this clone: The sample carries other DNA sequences with the same CDR3. The chain links TRBV5-1 to TRBJ1-5; D is undetermined. Germline V CDR1 and CDR2: SGHRS, YFSETQ. The length of the CDR3 is 14 residues. The germline V and J ends were trimmed by 2 bases and 2 bases, with 8 bases remaining between them. CDR3 DNA: TGCGCCAGCAGCTTAGCAGGTGGCAATCAGCCCCAGCATTTT. Translation gives CASSLAGGNQPQHF.

This clone was detected a few times. This rearrangement joins TRBV2 to TRBJ1-6; TRBD1 agrees at 7 bases. The germline CDR1 and CDR2 sequences are SNHLY and FYNNEI. CDR3 size: 14 residues. V shed 6 bases, J shed 10 bases, and the junction held 9 bases outside the gene matches. The CDR3, as DNA: TGTGCCAGCAGCCCACAGGGGTTGGGATCACCCCTCCACTTT. Protein sequence: CASSPQGLGSPLHF.

The gene calls are TRBV29-1 and TRBJ2-3; 7 bases are shared with TRBD2. The CDR3 is 13 residues long. Germline CDR1 reads SQVTM; CDR2 reads ANQGSEA. Germline trimming cut 4 bases from V and 6 bases from J; bases unmatched to any gene: 7. The CDR3 bases are TGCAGCGTTGGCTGGACTAGAGAGGATACGCAGTATTTT. This translates into CSVGWTREDTQYF.

The rearrangement uses TRBV6-1 and TRBJ2-3, with 11 nucleotides matching TRBD2. J gave up 4 bases and V 2 bases, and 11 bases lay outside the gene matches. This CDR3 is built from 18 residues. CDR1 is MNHNS and CDR2 is SASEGT in the germline V gene. The CDR3 protein is CASSEWVAGGRGADTQYF. CDR3 bases: TGTGCCAGCAGTGAATGGGTAGCGGGGGGGCGAGGCGCAGATACGCAGTATTTT.

This chain connects TRBV5-1 to TRBJ2-3, with 9 bases that match TRBD1. The CDR3 runs 14 residues. With 6 bases clipped from V and 5 bases from J, the junction kept 7 bases outside the gene matches. Germline V CDR1 and CDR2: SGHRS, YFSETQ. The chain's CDR3 is CASNWDRAGDTQYF. The CDR3, as DNA: TGCGCCAGCAATTGGGACAGGGCGGGAGATACGCAGTATTTT.

CDR3 loop: CASSLEVAGVHEQYF. DNA of the CDR3: TGTGCCAGCAGCTTAGAGGTCGCAGGGGTCCACGAGCAGTACTTC. The chain couples TRBV11-2 to TRBJ2-7, with D possibly being TRBD1 (6 bases). V shed 0 bases and J shed 5 bases, with 14 bases lying between them. The CDR3 runs 15 residues. CDR1 and CDR2 from the germline V gene are SGHAT and FQNNGV.

J is TRBJ2-5 and V is TRBV2, with D perhaps matching TRBD2 (6 bases). TRBJ2-7 matches the DNA end more closely, so the J call is doubtful. The germline CDR1 and CDR2 sequences are SNHLY and FYNNEI. The CDR3 consists of 13 residues. CDR3 DNA: TGTGCCAGCAGTGAAGGCGGGGACTACGAGCAGTACTTC. Translating it yields CASSEGGDYEQYF.

The rearrangement uses TRBV5-8 and TRBJ1-5; unclear D gene. Germline V gives CDR1 SGHTS, CDR2 YDEGEE. Trimming removed 4 bases from V and 3 bases from J, with 14 bases in between. This CDR3 spans 15 amino acids. CDR3 amino acids: CASSRVGRANQPQHF. The CDR3 DNA reads as TGTGCCAGCAGCAGGGTAGGCCGGGCCAATCAGCCCCAGCATTTT.

The chain links TRBV7-2 to TRBJ2-2, with 13 bases aligning to TRBD2. In germline, CDR1 is SGHTA, CDR2 FQGNSA. The J segment lost 10 bases and the V segment lost 10 bases, leaving 12 bases of the junction unmatched. This CDR3 contains 15 residues. The CDR3 DNA sequence: TGTGCCACCTCCACGGGACTAGCGGGATCGCAGGAGCTGTTTTTT. This encodes CATSTGLAGSQELFF.

The chain is built from TRBV5-1 and TRBJ1-1; a possible D gene is TRBD1 (5 bases). The germline gives CDR1 SGHRS, CDR2 YFSETQ. V was pared by 4 bases and J by 0 bases, with 16 bases between. The CDR3 sequence is 16 residues long. The CDR3 loop is CASSKIGGEMNTEAFF. CDR3 DNA: TGCGCCAGCAGCAAAATCGGGGGGGAAATGAACACTGAAGCTTTCTTT.

This chain uses TRBV15 with TRBJ2-7; D may be TRBD1 (6 bases). The V end was cut by 8 bases, the J end by 3 bases, with 17 bases between. Germline-derived CDR1 and CDR2 are LNHNV and YYDKDF (reference sequence). This CDR3 has 14 residues. This chain's CDR3 is CATQYREGGYEQYF. In DNA, the CDR3 is TGTGCCACCCAATACAGGGAAGGGGGCTACGAGCAGTACTTC.

The chain uses TRBV9 and TRBJ2-3; no firm D call. V was pared by 0 bases and J by 2 bases, with 10 bases between. CDR1 and CDR2 from the germline V gene are SGDLS and YYNGEE. The CDR3 contains 15 residues. CDR3 DNA: TGTGCCAGCAGCGTAGTAGGACGGAACACAGATACGCAGTATTTT. Its protein product is CASSVVGRNTDTQYF.

This clone was seen a handful of times. V usage is TRBV6-5 and J usage is TRBJ2-7; 7 bases are shared with TRBD1. The CDR3 sequence is 13 residues long. Germline-derived CDR1 and CDR2 are MNHEY and SVGAGI. With 7 bases clipped from V and 2 bases from J, the junction kept 5 bases outside the gene matches. CDR3 bases: TGTGCCAGCAAGGGGGCGCGTGCCTACGAGCAGTACTTC. Amino acids: CASKGARAYEQYF.

The V call is TRBV11-3, the J call TRBJ2-3, with D maybe TRBD2 (6 bases). V lost 1 base to trimming and J lost 3 bases, with 14 bases between them. The CDR3 totals 16 residues. Per germline, CDR1 SGHNT and CDR2 YENEEA. CDR3: CASSLGGAAGTDTQYF. CDR3 in DNA: TGTGCCAGCAGCTTAGGTGGAGCGGCGGGGACAGATACGCAGTATTTT.

This clone was counted between two and nine times. The V call is TRBV7-8, the J call TRBJ1-1; D is perhaps TRBD1 (6 bases). CDR3 length: 14 residues. Germline loops: CDR1 SGHVS, CDR2 FQNEAQ. Between the trimmed V and J ends, which lost 7 bases and 1 base, there was a span of 13 bases. This chain's CDR3 is CASTSGTPNTEAFF. In DNA, the CDR3 is TGTGCCAGCACCTCCGGGACACCGAACACTGAAGCTTTCTTT.

The chain links TRBV5-6 to TRBJ2-5; D uncertain. The CDR3 runs to 14 residues. The V gene's germline CDR1 is SGHDT and CDR2 YYEEEE. V was pared by 4 bases and J by 4 bases, with 14 bases between. The chain's CDR3 is CASSRVTLIETQYF. In nucleotides, the CDR3 is TGTGCCAGCAGCCGGGTCACCCTAATAGAGACCCAGTACTTC.

To note about this clone: The same CDR3 can be traced to other DNA sequences in this sample. The CDR3 DNA reads TGTGCCAGCAGCTTGGATAGGAATCAGCCCCAGCATTTT. As protein: CASSLDRNQPQHF. The rearrangement joins TRBV5-4 to TRBJ1-5, with D hard to call. Trimming removed 0 bases from V and 4 bases from J, with 5 bases in between. Germline-derived CDR1 and CDR2 are SGHNT and YYREEE (reference sequence). The CDR3 contains 13 residues.

This sequence joins TRBV20-1 and TRBJ2-1; the D is unclear. Germline loops: CDR1 DFQATT, CDR2 SNEGSKA (reference sequence). The CDR3 runs 11 residues. V was trimmed by 6 bases and J by 6 bases, leaving 9 bases between them. The CDR3 DNA reads TGCAGTGCCCTCAAGGTCAATGAGCAGTTCTTC. Protein: CSALKVNEQFF.

The J gene is TRBJ2-7, the V gene TRBV6-5; tentative D call: TRBD2 (6 bases). V lost 11 bases and J 5 bases, leaving 13 bases between the germline ends. Germline V gives CDR1 MNHEY, CDR2 SVGAGI. The CDR3 has 11 residues. CDR3 region: CAFPAGNEQYF. The CDR3 DNA is TGTGCCTTTCCGGCGGGAAACGAGCAGTACTTC.